Shown below are 9 T cell receptor beta chains from a single sample sequenced in a study of blood T cell repertoires in COVID-19. Assay: immunoSEQ multiplex PCR; the TCRdb copy retains only in-frame clones and omits some. Of over 50,000 clones listed, around 87% were seen once; the top ten hold over 6.5%. The specimen sequenced was peripheral blood. The receptors stem from a man in his sixties with acute or convalescent COVID-19.

The chain uses TRBV5-1 and TRBJ1-1; D perhaps matches TRBD1 (6 bases). Germline lookup yields CDR1 SGHRS and CDR2 YFSETQ. The V gene lost 4 bases and the J gene lost 1 base, with 14 bases spanning the gap. CDR3 length equals 15 residues. CDR3 amino acids: CASSPLQGTNTEAFF. The DNA for the CDR3 is TGCGCCAGCAGCCCCTTACAGGGAACGAACACTGAAGCTTTCTTT. Looking up the rest from reference TRBV5-1 and TRBJ1-1 gives the full variable domain: KAGVTQTPRYLIKTRGQQVTLSCSPISGHRSVSWYQQTPGQGLQFLFEYFSETQRNKGNFPGRFSGRQFSNSRSEMNVSTLELGDSALYLCASSPLQGTNTEAFFGQGTRLTVV.

V usage is TRBV14 and J usage is TRBJ2-3; possibly TRBD1 for D (6 bases). The CDR3 extends over 16 amino acids. The germline V gene has CDR1 SGHDN and CDR2 FVKESK. The ends were cut back, 0 bases at V and 4 bases at J, with 14 bases in the middle. The CDR3: CASSQEGQRRSDTQYF. As DNA, the CDR3 is TGTGCCAGCAGCCAAGAGGGACAAAGGCGTTCAGATACGCAGTATTTT.

The chain carries TRBV29-1 and TRBJ1-1, with D hard to call. The V gene lost 6 bases and the J gene lost 2 bases, with 16 bases spanning the gap. Germline values: CDR1 SQVTM, CDR2 ANQGSEA. CDR3 length equals 14 residues. For the CDR3, the DNA is TGCAGCGTCGAGACGTCAGGTTCTAACACTGAAGCTTTCTTT. Translation: CSVETSGSNTEAFF. Full variable domain (missing parts from reference TRBV29-1 and TRBJ1-1): SAVISQKPSRDICQRGTSLTIQCQVDSQVTMMFWYRQQPGQSLTLIATANQGSEATYESGFVIDKFPISRPNLTFSTLTVSNMSPEDSSIYLCSVETSGSNTEAFFGQGTRLTVV.

The chain recombines TRBV27 with TRBJ2-1; D remains ambiguous. The length of the CDR3 is 11 residues. The germline gives CDR1 MNHEY, CDR2 SMNVEV (reference sequence). V lost 7 bases to trimming and J lost 3 bases, with 4 bases between them. The CDR3 coding sequence is TGTGCCAGCACTAGCTACAATGAGCAGTTCTTC. This sequence encodes CASTSYNEQFF.

The chain recombines TRBV27 with TRBJ2-7; D ambiguous. Germline V CDR1 and CDR2: MNHEY, SMNVEV (reference sequence). The V gene lost 0 bases and the J gene lost 3 bases, with 6 bases spanning the gap. The CDR3 spans 13 residues. CDR3 residues: CASSLSSLYEQYF. In DNA, the CDR3 is TGTGCCAGCAGTTTATCGTCCCTCTACGAGCAGTACTTC.

This clone came up once. V and J are TRBV15 and TRBJ2-5; perhaps TRBD2 as D (5 bases). Trimming removed 3 bases from V and 9 bases from J, with 14 bases in between. Germline loops: CDR1 LNHNV, CDR2 YYDKDF (reference sequence). This CDR3 is built from 13 residues. The CDR3 sequence is CATSSQDPGAQYF. The CDR3 nucleotides read TGTGCCACCAGCAGCCAGGATCCCGGGGCCCAGTACTTC.

The CDR3 DNA reads as TGTGCCAGTAGTATAAGCGGAGGCAATCAGCCCCAGCATTTT. Its translation: CASSISGGNQPQHF. The V gene is TRBV19, the J gene TRBJ1-5; D gene unclear. Germline V gene lookup returns CDR1 LNHDA and CDR2 SQIVND (reference sequence). The CDR3 sequence is 14 residues long. V lost 2 bases to trimming and J lost 2 bases, with 7 bases between them.

The rearrangement uses TRBV18 and TRBJ2-3, with 8 bases lining up with TRBD2. This CDR3 contains 16 residues. Germline trimming cut 6 bases from V and 2 bases from J; bases unmatched to any gene: 10. From germline, CDR1 is KGHSH and CDR2 LQKENI. The CDR3 spells CASSSAVAGSTDTQYF. The CDR3 DNA reads as TGTGCCAGCTCCTCCGCCGTAGCGGGGTCCACAGATACGCAGTATTTT.

The CDR3 loop is CASSFRTADTQYF. The CDR3 DNA is TGTGCCAGCAGCTTTAGGACAGCAGATACGCAGTATTTT. The chain uses TRBV7-9 and TRBJ2-3, with D perhaps matching TRBD1 (6 bases). Germline-derived CDR1 and CDR2 are SEHNR and FQNEAQ (reference sequence). The V gene lost 3 bases and the J gene lost 4 bases, with 8 bases spanning the gap. The CDR3 consists of 13 residues.